This T cell receptor (beta chain) was obtained from a study of blood T cell repertoires in COVID-19. Study background: Material from acute and convalescent COVID-19 was sourced from the United States, Italy and Spain. T cells, B-cell-depleted T cells, or PBMCs provided the cDNA or gDNA that served as material.

Original processing notes: Reference gene primer amplification gave nucleated cell count estimates. Measured with immunoSEQ multiplex PCR; TCRdb has only the in-frame clones, and not every one. V and J calls and clone size follow that table, whereas D and trimming were derived from the DNA. The sample lists tens of thousands of clones, about 90% occurring once. With 0 bases removed from V and 7 bases from J, the gap between germline ends came to 4 bases. The CDR3 totals 11 residues. The germline CDR1 and CDR2 sequences are SGHVS and FQNEAQ. The chain combines TRBV7-8 with TRBJ2-7; unclear D gene. The sample was peripheral blood. The TCR sequence derives from a man aged 45 to 65 with active COVID-19. The CDR3 is CASSLAEEQYF. The DNA for the CDR3 is TGTGCCAGCAGCTTAGCGGAGGAGCAGTACTTC.